The 32 T cell receptor beta chains below all came from one sample that was sequenced in a study of shared clonotypes between healthy human individuals. Repertoires were generated with immunoSEQ multiplex PCR, while TCRdb's copy carries only in-frame clones and drops some. The table records 950,000 to 1,100,000 clones, approximately 80% of them present only once. Input material: memory CD4+ T cells from PBMCs. Subset indicated: CD45RA-negative fraction. These receptors were taken from a man between 18 and 35 years old in good health. Some clones in this sample may be carry-over from other donors' samples.

There are a few counts of this clone. The chain employs TRBV30 and TRBJ2-1; D not certain. Germline lookup yields CDR1 GTSNPN and CDR2 SVGIG (reference sequence). The CDR3 extends over 18 amino acids. Trimming pared 0 bases from V and 4 bases from J, leaving 22 bases between. The CDR3 loop is CAWSVEQRLTIGYNEQFF. CDR3 DNA: TGTGCCTGGAGTGTGGAACAGAGGCTCACTATAGGGTACAATGAGCAGTTCTTC.

This rearrangement joins TRBV27 to TRBJ1-4; unclear D gene. The CDR3 has 16 amino acids. CDR1 MNHEY and CDR2 SMNVEV come from the germline V gene (reference sequence). V was trimmed by 1 base and J by 8 bases, leaving 17 bases between them. CDR3 sequence reads: CASSLLINGREEKLFF. CDR3 DNA sequence: TGTGCCAGCAGTTTATTAATAAATGGGCGAGAGGAAAAACTGTTTTTT. The full variable domain, in which reference TRBV27 and TRBJ1-4 provide the parts outside the CDR3, is EAQVTQNPRYLITVTGKKLTVTCSQNMNHEYMSWYRQDPGLGLRQIYYSMNVEVTDKGDVPEGYKVSRKEKRNFPLILESPSPNQTSLYFCASSLLINGREEKLFFGSGTQLSVL.

This chain links TRBV2 with TRBJ2-3; TRBD1 matches at 7 bases. V lost 6 bases and J lost 0; bases outside the gene matches: 9. The CDR3 is 16 amino acids. Germline V lookup: CDR1 SNHLY, CDR2 FYNNEI. The CDR3 loop is CASRVSGGPSTDTQYF. The CDR3 DNA is TGTGCCAGCAGAGTTTCAGGGGGACCTAGCACAGATACGCAGTATTTT.

The V and J genes are TRBV4-1 and TRBJ2-3, with a possible D match to TRBD2 (6 bases). The germline CDR1 and CDR2 sequences are MGHRA and YSYEKL. V dropped 1 base and J dropped 1 base, with 27 bases sitting between them. This CDR3 contains 21 residues. The CDR3 loop is CASSQGPPRGLGSGRTDTQYF. For the CDR3, the DNA is TGCGCCAGCAGCCAAGGTCCTCCCCGTGGGTTGGGTAGCGGTCGCACAGATACGCAGTATTTT.

V usage is TRBV7-9 and J usage is TRBJ2-5; tentatively, D is TRBD1 (6 bases). The CDR3 is made up of 16 amino acids. Trimming took off 5 bases at V and 5 bases at J, with 21 bases between the two ends. Per germline, CDR1 SEHNR and CDR2 FQNEAQ (reference sequence). The CDR3 sequence: CASSPIRGVDGETQYF. CDR3 DNA sequence: TGTGCCAGCAGCCCAATCAGGGGAGTGGACGGGGAGACCCAGTACTTC.

A few counts support this clone. The genes are TRBV27 and TRBJ2-3; the D is unclear. The CDR3 spans 14 residues. Germline V lookup: CDR1 MNHEY, CDR2 SMNVEV (reference sequence). The V and J ends lost 5 bases and 2 bases respectively, with 11 bases between them. This CDR3 reads CASSLTRTTDTQYF. DNA of the CDR3: TGTGCCAGCAGTCTCACAAGGACCACAGATACGCAGTATTTT.

This clone appeared once. The chain links TRBV2 to TRBJ2-7; D ambiguous. CDR3 length equals 12 residues. The germline V gene encodes CDR1 SNHLY and CDR2 FYNNEI. The ends were cut back, 7 bases at V and 2 bases at J, with 9 bases in the middle. For the CDR3, the DNA is TGTGCCAGCAACCTAAGTCCCTACGAGCAGTACTTC. This gives the protein CASNLSPYEQYF.

This clone was picked up a small number of times. The rearrangement joins TRBV7-9 to TRBJ1-4, with 7 bases fitting TRBD1. The length of the CDR3 is 15 residues. J gave up 5 bases and V 5 bases, and 8 bases lay outside the gene matches. Per the germline V gene, CDR1 is SEHNR and CDR2 is FQNEAQ (reference sequence). The CDR3 sequence: CASSAQGGENEKLFF. CDR3 DNA sequence: TGTGCCAGCAGCGCTCAGGGGGGAGAGAATGAAAAACTGTTTTTT.

This chain uses TRBV5-4 with TRBJ1-5; D perhaps matches TRBD1 (5 bases). V shed 0 bases and J shed 5 bases, with 6 bases lying between them. The CDR3 spans 13 residues. Per the germline V gene, CDR1 is SGHNT and CDR2 is YYREEE (reference sequence). For the CDR3, the DNA is TGTGCCAGCAGCTTGGAGACAGATCAGCCCCAGCATTTT. It codes for CASSLETDQPQHF.

Remarks on this clone: The junction does not match germline at one end; this may be a read error. This rearrangement joins TRBV6-6 to TRBJ1-5; D unclear. Germline CDR1 reads MNHNY; CDR2 reads SVGAGI (reference sequence). The CDR3 runs to 14 residues. The CDR3 nucleotides are TGTGCCAGCAGTTACGGGTTTGGTTCTTCAGCCCCAGCATTT. It specifies CASSYGFGSSAPAF.

The J gene is TRBJ2-1, the V gene TRBV5-4; the match to TRBD2 covers 11 bases. This CDR3 is 17 amino acids long. The ends lost 6 bases at V and 4 bases at J; junction bases unmatched: 12. CDR1 and CDR2 from the germline V gene are SGHNT and YYREEE (reference sequence). The CDR3 sequence is CASTISPTSGAYNEQFF. CDR3 coding DNA: TGTGCCAGCACTATATCCCCGACTAGCGGGGCTTACAATGAGCAGTTCTTC.

V is TRBV5-1 and J is TRBJ2-3, with D perhaps being TRBD1 or TRBD2 (5 bases each). Trimming shortened V by 0 bases and J by 0 bases, and 11 bases separated the two germline ends. This CDR3 comprises 16 residues. CDR1 is SGHRS and CDR2 is YFSETQ in the germline V gene. The CDR3: CASSLAGASSTDTQYF. The CDR3 DNA follows: TGCGCCAGCAGCTTGGCCGGGGCCAGCAGCACAGATACGCAGTATTTT.

V gene TRBV6-4 combines with J gene TRBJ2-5; D is undetermined. The germline gives CDR1 MRHNA, CDR2 SNTAGT. This CDR3 region has 14 residues. V lost 7 bases to trimming and J lost 2 bases, with 14 bases between them. Written as DNA, the CDR3 is TGTGCCAGCACCCAAAGGGATATACAAGAGACCCAGTACTTC. This sequence encodes CASTQRDIQETQYF.

The rearrangement links TRBV4-1 to TRBJ2-7; weak D call: TRBD1 (6 bases). Trimming cost V 3 bases and J 3 bases, with 15 bases left between them. Germline V CDR1 and CDR2: MGHRA, YSYEKL. This CDR3 is built from 15 residues. The chain's CDR3 is CASSQRDEQGYEQYF. The CDR3 DNA reads as TGCGCCAGCAGCCAGAGGGATGAACAGGGCTACGAGCAGTACTTC.

In the case of this clone: A far larger clone is just one base off, so this is likely a read error. Other DNA sequences in the same sample also yield this CDR3. This chain links TRBV20-1 with TRBJ1-1, with D possibly matching TRBD1 (5 bases). V lost 4 bases to trimming and J lost 3 bases, with 6 bases between them. Germline loops: CDR1 DFQATT, CDR2 SNEGSKA (reference sequence). The CDR3 totals 11 residues. The CDR3 DNA reads TGCAGTGCTACGGGGGACACTGAAGCTTTCTTT. This translates into CSATGDTEAFF.

This clone was found a few times. V is TRBV5-1 and J is TRBJ2-1; 7 bases line up with TRBD2. CDR3 length: 18 amino acids. Trimming cost V 0 bases and J 12 bases; bases outside gene matches: 21. CDR1 is SGHRS and CDR2 is YFSETQ in the germline V gene. The CDR3 spells CASSLDPPRGGRGIRQFF. The CDR3 DNA is TGCGCCAGCAGCTTGGACCCTCCGAGGGGCGGGAGAGGAATAAGGCAGTTCTTC.

This clone appeared once. Other DNA sequences in this specimen translate into the identical CDR3. This chain connects TRBV9 to TRBJ2-3, with D perhaps matching TRBD1 or TRBD2 (5 bases each). Germline CDR1 reads SGDLS; CDR2 reads YYNGEE. The CDR3 spans 12 residues. Trimming cost V 0 bases and J 6 bases, with 5 bases left between them. CDR3: CASSVGGDTQYF. Written as DNA, the CDR3 is TGTGCCAGCAGCGTAGGGGGGGATACGCAGTATTTT.

The rearrangement uses TRBV5-1 and TRBJ2-3; TRBD2 matches at 7 bases. Germline V lookup: CDR1 SGHRS, CDR2 YFSETQ. Unmatched junction bases numbered 9, after V lost 4 bases and J lost 1 base. The CDR3 consists of 16 residues. DNA for the CDR3: TGCGCCAGCAGCGATCCTAGCGGAGGGGGCACAGATACGCAGTATTTT. Encoded protein: CASSDPSGGGTDTQYF. The full variable domain, rest sourced from reference TRBV5-1 and TRBJ2-3, is KAGVTQTPRYLIKTRGQQVTLSCSPISGHRSVSWYQQTPGQGLQFLFEYFSETQRNKGNFPGRFSGRQFSNSRSEMNVSTLELGDSALYLCASSDPSGGGTDTQYFGPGTRLTVL.

The rearrangement joins TRBV5-1 to TRBJ2-3; a possible D gene is TRBD2 (6 bases). Germline-derived CDR1 and CDR2 are SGHRS and YFSETQ. This CDR3 is 16 amino acids long. Trimming left V 3 bases short and J 2 bases short, with 16 bases between. The CDR3 coding sequence is TGCGCCAGCAGCTCCGGGGACTCCCCACCCACAGATACGCAGTATTTT. It is translated as CASSSGDSPPTDTQYF.

The chain has TRBV29-1 and TRBJ2-7; 9 bases are shared with TRBD1. The closer fit of TRBJ2-1 to the DNA end suggests the J call may be wrong. This CDR3 comprises 14 residues. Germline V CDR1 and CDR2: SQVTM, ANQGSEA. CDR3 DNA: TGCAGCGTTGCCGGGACAGGGTTTGTCAATGAGCAGTTCTTC. It specifies CSVAGTGFVNEQFF.

V is TRBV6-5 and J is TRBJ2-3, with D possibly TRBD2 on 6 matching bases. The CDR3 is 13 amino acids. Trimming removed 7 bases at V and 5 bases at J, with 13 bases between. The germline V gene has CDR1 MNHEY and CDR2 SVGAGI. The CDR3 loop is CASNRRGRDTQYF. CDR3 nucleotide sequence: TGTGCCAGCAACCGGCGGGGAAGAGATACGCAGTATTTT.

The rearrangement uses TRBV21-1 and TRBJ2-3. TRBV21-1 is a documented pseudogene. The CDR3 spans 14 residues. CDR3: CASSKKGRVDTQYF. CDR3 bases: TGTGCCAGCAGCAAAAAGGGCCGGGTAGATACGCAGTATTTT.

As concerns this clone: One base away lies a much larger clone, so this may be a sequencing read error. Other DNA sequences in the same sample also yield this CDR3. The J gene is TRBJ1-1, the V gene TRBV6-1, with 7 nucleotides matching TRBD1. V gave up 4 bases and J gave up 1 base; unmatched junction bases: 0. There are 13 residues in the CDR3. Looked up from germline, CDR1 is MNHNS and CDR2 is SASEGT. CDR3 nucleotide sequence: TGTGCCAGCAGTGGACAGGGGAACACTGAAGCTTTCTTT. This gives the protein CASSGQGNTEAFF.

In the case of this clone: A far larger clone is a single base away, which makes a read error likely. The identical CDR3 is also encoded by other nucleotide sequences in the sample. V is TRBV7-2 and J is TRBJ1-2; 7 bases agree with TRBD1. Germline assignment: CDR1 SGHTA and CDR2 FQGNSA. V dropped 1 base and J dropped 2; count of bases not matched to a gene: 1. The CDR3 runs 14 residues. The CDR3 DNA reads TGTGCCAGCAGCTTAGACAGGGGCAACTATGGCTACACCTTC. As protein: CASSLDRGNYGYTF.

This chain connects TRBV6-1 to TRBJ1-3, with D possibly being TRBD1 (5 bases). V gave up 3 bases and J gave up 6 bases, with 12 bases separating them. The germline gives CDR1 MNHNS, CDR2 SASEGT. There are 14 residues in the CDR3. The CDR3 coding sequence is TGTGCCAGCAGTGAGGGTGGGGGTGAAAACACCATATATTTT. Protein product: CASSEGGGENTIYF.

V and J are TRBV6-6 and TRBJ2-5; possibly TRBD2 for D (5 bases). The CDR3 spans 15 residues. V was shortened by 5 bases and J by 1 base, with 14 bases between the two germline ends. The germline V gene has CDR1 MNHNY and CDR2 SVGAGI (reference sequence). The CDR3: CASSQLTTTQETQYF. The CDR3 coding sequence is TGTGCCAGCAGTCAACTGACTACTACCCAAGAGACCCAGTACTTC.

The V and J genes are TRBV28 and TRBJ2-1; tentative D call: TRBD1 (5 bases). CDR1 is MDHEN and CDR2 is SYDVKM in the germline V gene. This CDR3 is built from 12 residues. V lost 4 bases and J lost 12, with 13 bases in between. The CDR3 DNA sequence: TGTGCCAGCAGTTCTCCGACAGACACGCAGTTCTTC. This codes for CASSSPTDTQFF.

This chain connects TRBV9 to TRBJ1-1, with unresolved D. The length of the CDR3 is 13 residues. V lost 2 bases and J 1 base, leaving 6 bases between the germline ends. Germline CDR1 and CDR2: SGDLS and YYNGEE. The CDR3 loop is CASSVRQNTEAFF. CDR3 nucleotides: TGTGCCAGCAGCGTTCGCCAGAACACTGAAGCTTTCTTT.

The genes are TRBV7-3 and TRBJ2-1; possible D gene TRBD2, 5 bases. This CDR3 contains 15 residues. V was shortened by 5 bases and J by 8 bases, with 19 bases between the two germline ends. Germline assignment: CDR1 SGHTA and CDR2 FQGTGA. The CDR3 coding sequence is TGTGCCAGCAGCCCTACCTGGGCCCCGGGGTATGAGCAGTTCTTC. Translated, it gives CASSPTWAPGYEQFF.

This CDR3 is CASSPQGMPTGELFF. CDR3 coding DNA: TGTGCCAGCAGCCCCCAGGGTATGCCCACCGGGGAGCTGTTTTTT. The chain has TRBV7-8 and TRBJ2-2; D possibly corresponds to TRBD1 (5 bases). Between the trimmed V and J ends, which lost 5 bases and 4 bases, there was a span of 14 bases. This CDR3 contains 15 residues. Germline CDR1 and CDR2: SGHVS and FQNEAQ.

V is TRBV6-5 and J is TRBJ2-5, with 10 bases aligning to TRBD2. This CDR3 has 14 amino acids. The V gene end was trimmed by 2 bases and the J gene end by 5 bases; junction bases not matched to a gene: 2. From germline, CDR1 is MNHEY and CDR2 SVGAGI. CDR3 bases: TGTGCCAGCAGTTACCAAGCGGGAGGGGAGACCCAGTACTTC. Its protein product is CASSYQAGGETQYF.

With respect to this clone: A far larger clone is off by one base, so a read error is likely. Other DNA sequences from this sample encode an identical CDR3 as well. This rearrangement joins TRBV28 to TRBJ2-6, with D unclear. The length of the CDR3 is 14 residues. Looked up from germline, CDR1 is MDHEN and CDR2 is SYDVKM. Trimming pared 8 bases from V and 0 bases from J, leaving 8 bases between. CDR3 nucleotide sequence: TGTGCCAGCGGAGTCTACTCTGGGGCCAACGTCCTGACTTTC. This translates into CASGVYSGANVLTF. The full variable domain, in which reference TRBV28 and TRBJ2-6 provide the parts outside the CDR3, is DVKVTQSSRYLVKRTGEKVFLECVQDMDHENMFWYRQDPGLGLRLIYFSYDVKMKEKGDIPEGYSVSREKKERFSLILESASTNQTSMYLCASGVYSGANVLTFGAGSRLTVL.